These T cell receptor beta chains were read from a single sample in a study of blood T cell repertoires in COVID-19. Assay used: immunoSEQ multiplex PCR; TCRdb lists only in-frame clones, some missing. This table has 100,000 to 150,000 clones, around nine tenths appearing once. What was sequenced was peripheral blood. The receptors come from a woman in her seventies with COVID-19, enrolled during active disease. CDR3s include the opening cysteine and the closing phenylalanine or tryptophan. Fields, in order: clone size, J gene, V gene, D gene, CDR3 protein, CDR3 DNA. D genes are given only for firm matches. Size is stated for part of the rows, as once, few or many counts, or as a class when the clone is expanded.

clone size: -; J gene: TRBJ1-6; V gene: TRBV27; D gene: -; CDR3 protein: CARIAGLYKRGNSPLHF; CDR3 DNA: TGTGCCAGAATCGCAGGGCTCTATAAACGTGGTAATTCACCCCTCCACTTT
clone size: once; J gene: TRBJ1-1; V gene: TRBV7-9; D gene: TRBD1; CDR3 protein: CASSFGQVNTEAFF; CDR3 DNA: TGTGCCAGCAGCTTTGGACAGGTGAACACTGAAGCTTTCTTT
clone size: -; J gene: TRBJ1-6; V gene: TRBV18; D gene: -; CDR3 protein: CASSPQASSYNSPLHF; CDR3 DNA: TGTGCCAGCTCACCTCAGGCAAGCTCCTATAATTCACCCCTCCACTTT
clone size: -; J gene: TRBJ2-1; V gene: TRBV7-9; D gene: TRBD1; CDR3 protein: CASSPRTGGMFF; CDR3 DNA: TGTGCCAGCAGCCCCCGGACAGGGGGCATGTTCTTC
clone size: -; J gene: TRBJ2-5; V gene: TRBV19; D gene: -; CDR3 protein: CASSTRVFPETQYF; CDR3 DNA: TGTGCCAGTAGTACCCGGGTTTTCCCCGAGACCCAGTACTTC
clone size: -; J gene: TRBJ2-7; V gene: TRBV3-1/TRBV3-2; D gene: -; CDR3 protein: CASSQVSGNEQYF; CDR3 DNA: TGTGCCAGCAGCCAAGTCTCGGGAAACGAGCAGTACTTC
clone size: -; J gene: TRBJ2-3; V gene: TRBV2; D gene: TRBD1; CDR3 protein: CASNPTGGTDTQYF; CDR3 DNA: TGTGCCAGCAACCCGACAGGGGGCACAGATACGCAGTATTTT
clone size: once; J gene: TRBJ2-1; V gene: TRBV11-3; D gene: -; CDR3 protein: CASSLGGFSYNEQFF; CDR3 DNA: TGTGCCAGCAGCCTCGGGGGTTTCTCCTACAATGAGCAGTTCTTC
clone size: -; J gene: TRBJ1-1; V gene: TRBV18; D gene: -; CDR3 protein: CASSPPRRTVNTEAFF; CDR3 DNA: TGTGCCAGCTCACCCCCCAGGAGGACTGTGAACACTGAAGCTTTCTTT
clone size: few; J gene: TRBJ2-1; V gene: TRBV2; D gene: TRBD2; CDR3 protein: CASSAGGAYNEQFF; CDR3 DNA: TGTGCCAGCAGTGCGGGGGGGGCCTACAATGAGCAGTTCTTC
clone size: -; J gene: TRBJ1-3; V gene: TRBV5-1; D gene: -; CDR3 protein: CASSLDGGRGGNTIYF; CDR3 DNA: TGCGCCAGCAGCTTGGATGGGGGCCGAGGAGGAAACACCATATATTTT
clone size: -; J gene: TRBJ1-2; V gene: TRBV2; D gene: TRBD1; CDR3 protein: CASRDDRVNYGYTF; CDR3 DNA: TGTGCCAGCAGAGATGACAGGGTGAACTATGGCTACACCTTC
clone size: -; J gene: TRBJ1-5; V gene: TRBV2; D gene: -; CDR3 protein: CASSEPSSQPQHF; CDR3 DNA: TGTGCCAGCAGTGAACCGTCGAGCCAGCCCCAGCATTTT
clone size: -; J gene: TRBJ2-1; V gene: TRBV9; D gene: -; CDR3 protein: CASSATSRNEQFF; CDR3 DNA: TGTGCCAGCAGCGCCACTAGCCGCAATGAGCAGTTCTTC
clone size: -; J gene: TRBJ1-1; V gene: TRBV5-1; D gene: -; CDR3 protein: CASSILTGNTEAFF; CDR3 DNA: TGCGCCAGCAGCATTCTGACAGGAAACACTGAAGCTTTCTTT
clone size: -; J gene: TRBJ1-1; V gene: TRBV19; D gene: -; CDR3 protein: CASSTTPNTEAFF; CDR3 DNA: TGTGCCAGTAGTACCACACCGAACACTGAAGCTTTCTTT
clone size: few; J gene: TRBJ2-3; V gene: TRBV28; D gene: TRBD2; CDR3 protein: CASSPFKSGGARDTQYF; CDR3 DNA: TGTGCCAGCAGTCCTTTTAAAAGCGGGGGGGCTAGAGATACGCAGTATTTT
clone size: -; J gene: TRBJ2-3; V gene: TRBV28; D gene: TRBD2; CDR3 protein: CASSSPSGGATDTQYF; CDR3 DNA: TGTGCCAGCAGTTCCCCTAGCGGGGGGGCTACAGATACGCAGTATTTT
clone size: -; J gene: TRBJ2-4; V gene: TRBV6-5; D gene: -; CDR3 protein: CASQAKNIQYF; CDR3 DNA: TGTGCCAGCCAAGCCAAAAACATTCAGTACTTC
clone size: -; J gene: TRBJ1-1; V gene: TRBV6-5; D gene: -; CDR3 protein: CASRRVNTEAFF; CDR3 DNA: TGTGCCAGCCGGAGGGTCAACACTGAAGCTTTCTTT
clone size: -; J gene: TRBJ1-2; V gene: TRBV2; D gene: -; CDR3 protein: CASSGDSDFYGYTF; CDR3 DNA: TGTGCCAGCAGTGGTGACAGCGACTTCTATGGCTACACCTTC
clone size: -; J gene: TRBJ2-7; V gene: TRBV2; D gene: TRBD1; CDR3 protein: CASSPGTGAYEQYF; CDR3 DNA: TGTGCCAGCAGTCCCGGGACAGGGGCCTACGAGCAGTACTTC
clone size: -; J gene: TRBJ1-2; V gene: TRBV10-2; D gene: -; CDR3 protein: CASTGQNYGYTF; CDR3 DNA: TGCGCCAGCACGGGACAAAACTATGGCTACACCTTC
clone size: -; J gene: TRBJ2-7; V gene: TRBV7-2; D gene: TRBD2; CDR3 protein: CASSLASGGRYEQYF; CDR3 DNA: TGTGCCAGCAGCTTAGCCAGCGGGGGCCGCTACGAGCAGTACTTC
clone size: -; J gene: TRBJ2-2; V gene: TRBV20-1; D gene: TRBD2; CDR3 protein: CSASGERGNTGELFF; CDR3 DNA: TGCAGTGCTAGTGGGGAGCGGGGAAACACCGGGGAGCTGTTTTTT
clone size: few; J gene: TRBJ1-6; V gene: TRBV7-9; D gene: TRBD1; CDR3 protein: CASSTLGQGGSPLHF; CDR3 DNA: TGTGCCAGCAGCACCCTAGGACAGGGTGGTTCACCCCTCCACTTT
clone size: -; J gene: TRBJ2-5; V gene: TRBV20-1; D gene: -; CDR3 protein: CSATFEETQYF; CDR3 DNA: TGCAGTGCTACCTTCGAAGAGACCCAGTACTTC
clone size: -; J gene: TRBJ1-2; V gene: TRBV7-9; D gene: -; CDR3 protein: CASSLVFGGNSYGYTF; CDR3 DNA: TGTGCCAGCAGCTTAGTGTTTGGAGGTAATAGCTATGGCTACACCTTC
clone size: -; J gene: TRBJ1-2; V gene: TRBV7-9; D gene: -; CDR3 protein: CASSLVSVYGYTF; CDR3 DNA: TGTGCCAGCAGCTTAGTTTCAGTTTATGGCTACACCTTC
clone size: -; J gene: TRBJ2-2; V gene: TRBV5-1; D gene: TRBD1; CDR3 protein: CAKDRGGTGELFF; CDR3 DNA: TGCGCCAAGGACAGGGGCGGCACCGGGGAGCTGTTTTTT
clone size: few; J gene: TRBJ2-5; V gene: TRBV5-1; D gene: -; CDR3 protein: CASSLARAETQYF; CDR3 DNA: TGCGCCAGCAGCTTGGCCCGCGCGGAGACCCAGTACTTC
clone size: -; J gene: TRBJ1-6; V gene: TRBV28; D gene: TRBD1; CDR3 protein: CATRTGYSPLHF; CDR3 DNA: TGTGCCACCAGGACAGGTTATTCACCCCTCCACTTT
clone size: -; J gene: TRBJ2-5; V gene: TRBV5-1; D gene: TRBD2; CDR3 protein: CASSARAGGLETQYF; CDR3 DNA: TGCGCCAGCAGCGCCAGAGCGGGGGGGCTGGAGACCCAGTACTTC
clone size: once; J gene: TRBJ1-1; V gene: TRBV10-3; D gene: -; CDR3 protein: CAIRPRGGTALNTEAFF; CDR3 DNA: TGTGCCATCCGGCCTCGCGGCGGGACTGCCTTGAACACTGAAGCTTTCTTT
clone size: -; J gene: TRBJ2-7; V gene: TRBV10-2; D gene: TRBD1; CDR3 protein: CASSEGQMGWSYEQYF; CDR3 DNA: TGCGCCAGCAGCGAGGGACAGATGGGATGGTCCTACGAGCAGTACTTC
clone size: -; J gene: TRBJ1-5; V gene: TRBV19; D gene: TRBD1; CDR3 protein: CAISGTGGNQPQHF; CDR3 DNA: TGTGCCATCAGTGGGACAGGGGGGAATCAGCCCCAGCATTTT
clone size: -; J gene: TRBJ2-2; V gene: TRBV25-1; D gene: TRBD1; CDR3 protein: CASSDLRTGKAGELFF; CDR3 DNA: TGTGCCAGCAGTGACTTACGGACAGGCAAAGCCGGGGAGCTGTTTTTT
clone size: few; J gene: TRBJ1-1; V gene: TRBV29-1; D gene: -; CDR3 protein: CSVEQGGTTEAFF; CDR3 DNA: TGCAGCGTTGAACAGGGCGGGACCACTGAAGCTTTCTTT
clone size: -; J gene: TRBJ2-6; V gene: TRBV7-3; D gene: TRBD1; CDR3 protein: CASSPSGTAFSRANVLTF; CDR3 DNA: TGTGCCAGCAGCCCCTCCGGGACAGCCTTTTCACGGGCCAACGTCCTGACTTTC
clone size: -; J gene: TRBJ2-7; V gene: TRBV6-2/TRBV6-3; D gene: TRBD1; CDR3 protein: CASSYSDRRQYF; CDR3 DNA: TGTGCCAGCAGTTACTCGGACAGGAGACAGTACTTC
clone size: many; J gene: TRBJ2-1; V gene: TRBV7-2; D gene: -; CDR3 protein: CASSLDWGGPNEQFF; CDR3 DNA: TGTGCCAGCAGCTTAGATTGGGGGGGCCCAAATGAGCAGTTCTTC
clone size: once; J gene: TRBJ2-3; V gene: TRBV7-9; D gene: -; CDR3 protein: CASNSGQSTDTQYF; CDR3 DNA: TGTGCCAGCAACTCCGGACAGAGCACAGATACGCAGTATTTT
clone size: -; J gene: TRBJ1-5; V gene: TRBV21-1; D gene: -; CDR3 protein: CASSKVRDSSNQPQHF; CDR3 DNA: TGTGCCAGCAGCAAAGTGAGGGACAGTAGCAATCAGCCCCAGCATTTT
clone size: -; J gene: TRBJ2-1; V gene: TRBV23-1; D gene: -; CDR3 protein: CASILVRGHNEQFF; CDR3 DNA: TGCGCCAGCATCCTCGTAAGGGGTCACAATGAGCAGTTCTTC
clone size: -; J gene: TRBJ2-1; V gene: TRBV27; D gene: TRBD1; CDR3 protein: CASRIKQGFSYNEQFF; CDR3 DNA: TGTGCCAGCAGAATCAAACAGGGGTTTTCCTACAATGAGCAGTTCTTC
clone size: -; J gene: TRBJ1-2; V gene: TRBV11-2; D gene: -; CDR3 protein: CASSLGAPFGYTF; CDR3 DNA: TGTGCCAGCAGCTTAGGGGCCCCGTTTGGCTACACCTTC
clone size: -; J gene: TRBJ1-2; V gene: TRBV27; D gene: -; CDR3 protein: CASSSRDYGYTF; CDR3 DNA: TGTGCCAGCAGCTCACGGGACTATGGCTACACCTTC
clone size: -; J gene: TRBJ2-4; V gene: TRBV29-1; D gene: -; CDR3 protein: CSVEYSGANIQYF; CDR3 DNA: TGCAGCGTTGAATATAGCGGAGCAAACATTCAGTACTTC
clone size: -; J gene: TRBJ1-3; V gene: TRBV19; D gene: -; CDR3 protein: CASSGRIAGNTIYF; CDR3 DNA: TGTGCCAGTAGTGGACGCATAGCGGGAAACACCATATATTTT
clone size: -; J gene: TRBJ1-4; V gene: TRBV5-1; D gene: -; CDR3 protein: CASSLGQRNEKLFF; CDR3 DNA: TGCGCCAGCAGCCTAGGACAGCGGAATGAAAAACTGTTTTTT
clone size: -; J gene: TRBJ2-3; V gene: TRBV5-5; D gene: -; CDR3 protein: CASSLQSGGPDTQYF; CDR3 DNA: TGTGCCAGCAGCTTGCAATCAGGGGGGCCAGATACGCAGTATTTT
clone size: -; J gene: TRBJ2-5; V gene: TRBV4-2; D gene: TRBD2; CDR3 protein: CASSHGLAGEGETQYF; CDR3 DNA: TGTGCCAGCAGCCATGGACTAGCGGGAGAGGGAGAGACCCAGTACTTC
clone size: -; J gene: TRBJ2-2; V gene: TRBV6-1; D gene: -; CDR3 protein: CALRSSNTGELFF; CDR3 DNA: TGTGCCCTGCGATCGAGCAACACCGGGGAGCTGTTTTTT